Listed below are T cell receptor beta chains from one sample, sequenced in a study of cytomegalovirus exposure and HLA in healthy donors. TCRdb's table, derived via immunoSEQ multiplex PCR, lists solely in-frame clones and lacks some. The sample comprises over 70,000 clones, roughly 66% of which are singletons, and 2% to 2.5% rests with the top ten. The source material was PBMCs. The receptors here all came from a man aged 25-45 years in good health and CMV-seronegative. Both conserved end residues are part of each CDR3. A D gene is named only where the DNA matches it firmly. Some rows mark clone size as missing; the rest say once, few, many or name a class of expanded clone.

j_gene: TRBJ2-7; abundance: NA; v_gene: TRBV2; d_gene: NA; CDR3nt: TGTGCCAGCAGTGAAGGGGCAGGGGCGGCCTACGAGCAGTACTTC; CDR3aa: CASSEGAGAAYEQYF
j_gene: TRBJ2-3; abundance: once; v_gene: TRBV5-1; d_gene: TRBD1; CDR3nt: TGCGCCAGCAGCCTCGGGACAGGGGACACAGATACGCAGTATTTT; CDR3aa: CASSLGTGDTDTQYF
j_gene: TRBJ2-3; abundance: NA; v_gene: TRBV20-1; d_gene: NA; CDR3nt: TGCAGTGCTAACAGGTGGGATACGCAGTATTTT; CDR3aa: CSANRWDTQYF
j_gene: TRBJ2-6; abundance: few; v_gene: TRBV27; d_gene: NA; CDR3nt: TGTGCCAGCAGGAAAGGGAGCCCCTCCGGGGCCAACGTCCTGACTTTC; CDR3aa: CASRKGSPSGANVLTF
j_gene: TRBJ2-3; abundance: NA; v_gene: TRBV29-1; d_gene: TRBD2; CDR3nt: TGCAGCGTCCCAAGGGTAGCTAGCGGGATCACAGATACGCAGTATTTT; CDR3aa: CSVPRVASGITDTQYF
j_gene: TRBJ1-4; abundance: NA; v_gene: TRBV6-6; d_gene: NA; CDR3nt: TGTGCCAGCAGTTCCGAGAGGACTTCGGGGGAAAAACTGTTTTTT; CDR3aa: CASSSERTSGEKLFF
j_gene: TRBJ2-2; abundance: NA; v_gene: TRBV5-8; d_gene: NA; CDR3nt: TGTGCCAGCAGCTTGGAATTGGCGGTAGCGGAGTCGAACACCGGGGAGCTGTTTTTT; CDR3aa: CASSLELAVAESNTGELFF
j_gene: TRBJ2-3; abundance: NA; v_gene: TRBV30; d_gene: NA; CDR3nt: TGTGCCTGGAGTGTTCGGACGCAGTATTTT; CDR3aa: CAWSVRTQYF
j_gene: TRBJ1-4; abundance: NA; v_gene: TRBV28; d_gene: TRBD1; CDR3nt: TGTGCCAGCAGTTTTTCCAGCTCCTGGGGACAGGGAGGTGAAAAACTGTTTTTT; CDR3aa: CASSFSSSWGQGGEKLFF
j_gene: TRBJ1-4; abundance: NA; v_gene: TRBV7-2; d_gene: TRBD1; CDR3nt: TGTGCCAGCAGCTGGGGGACAGGCTCAGAAAAACTGTTTTTT; CDR3aa: CASSWGTGSEKLFF
j_gene: TRBJ2-7; abundance: NA; v_gene: TRBV4-1; d_gene: NA; CDR3nt: TGCGCCAGCAGCCAAGGGTGGCAGGTGAAAGCCTACGAGCAGTACTTC; CDR3aa: CASSQGWQVKAYEQYF
j_gene: TRBJ2-7; abundance: few; v_gene: TRBV28; d_gene: NA; CDR3nt: TGTGCCAGCAGAGCCACAGGGAAGCCCTACGAGCAGTACTTC; CDR3aa: CASRATGKPYEQYF
j_gene: TRBJ2-1; abundance: few; v_gene: TRBV2; d_gene: TRBD2; CDR3nt: TGTGCCAGCAGGTATGCCCTAGCGGGGGGCTCCAATGAGCAGTTCTTC; CDR3aa: CASRYALAGGSNEQFF
j_gene: TRBJ1-1; abundance: few; v_gene: TRBV27; d_gene: NA; CDR3nt: TGTGCCAGCACTGGACAGCAGAACACTGAAGCTTTCTTT; CDR3aa: CASTGQQNTEAFF
j_gene: TRBJ2-6; abundance: NA; v_gene: TRBV2; d_gene: NA; CDR3nt: TGTGCCAGCAGTGTGGAGGCTGGGGCCAACGTCCTGACTTTC; CDR3aa: CASSVEAGANVLTF
j_gene: TRBJ1-1; abundance: NA; v_gene: TRBV6-4; d_gene: TRBD1; CDR3nt: TGTGCCAGCCGGAAACAGGGGGGGACTGAAGCTTTCTTT; CDR3aa: CASRKQGGTEAFF
j_gene: TRBJ1-1; abundance: few; v_gene: TRBV27; d_gene: TRBD1; CDR3nt: TGTGCCAGCAGTCTGGACAGGGGTAGGACTGAAGCTTTCTTT; CDR3aa: CASSLDRGRTEAFF
j_gene: TRBJ1-2; abundance: NA; v_gene: TRBV5-1; d_gene: NA; CDR3nt: TGCGCCAGCAGAGGGGGGTCGGGGGGGCATAACCCCCACGGCTACACCTTC; CDR3aa: CASRGGSGGHNPHGYTF
j_gene: TRBJ1-1; abundance: NA; v_gene: TRBV27; d_gene: NA; CDR3nt: TGTGCCAGCAGCCGTCTTACCGGGGTGGGAGGCACTGAAGCTTTCTTT; CDR3aa: CASSRLTGVGGTEAFF
j_gene: TRBJ1-6; abundance: few; v_gene: TRBV6-4; d_gene: NA; CDR3nt: TGTGCCAGCAGTGACGGATCGGGTAGTTCACCCCTCCACTTT; CDR3aa: CASSDGSGSSPLHF
j_gene: TRBJ1-4; abundance: few; v_gene: TRBV5-1; d_gene: NA; CDR3nt: TGCGCCAGCAGCTTGGTTCGGGGATCTAATGAAAAACTGTTTTTT; CDR3aa: CASSLVRGSNEKLFF
j_gene: TRBJ2-1; abundance: NA; v_gene: TRBV7-9; d_gene: NA; CDR3nt: TGTGCCAGCAGCTTTCCCATCGAGCAGTTCTTC; CDR3aa: CASSFPIEQFF
j_gene: TRBJ1-2; abundance: NA; v_gene: TRBV9; d_gene: NA; CDR3nt: TGTGCCAGCAGCGGGGAAGCAGGGCGACAAAGCTATGGCTACACCTTC; CDR3aa: CASSGEAGRQSYGYTF
j_gene: TRBJ1-1; abundance: NA; v_gene: TRBV11-3; d_gene: NA; CDR3nt: TGTGCCAGCAGCTTAGGGCAGAACACTGAAGCTTTCTTT; CDR3aa: CASSLGQNTEAFF
j_gene: TRBJ2-7; abundance: once; v_gene: TRBV9; d_gene: NA; CDR3nt: TGTGCCAGCAGCGTAGTGGTAGGGGACGAGCAGTACTTC; CDR3aa: CASSVVVGDEQYF
j_gene: TRBJ1-1; abundance: NA; v_gene: TRBV27; d_gene: TRBD1; CDR3nt: TGTGCCAGCTACCTGACAGGGCCGGGCACTGAAGCTTTCTTT; CDR3aa: CASYLTGPGTEAFF